One sample yielded the 19 T cell receptor beta chains listed below, sequenced in a study of response to subunit inactivated influenza vaccine. TCRdb independently ran MiXCR on the RT-PCR reads; one entry per CDR3 protein. Of 200,000 to 300,000 distinct CDR3 sequences listed, less than 15% are singletons. The sample here was non-naive T cells sorted from PBMCs, taken 14 days before vaccination. Receptors originate from a man aged 45 to 65 who received an inactivated influenza vaccine.

This clonotype appeared a few times. The CDR3 bases are TGCAGCTTTGGGACAGGGATATACAATGAGCAGTTCTTC. Translating gives CSFGTGIYNEQFF. The V gene is TRBV29-1, the J gene TRBJ2-1; TRBD1 matches at 9 bases. V was pared by 8 bases and J by 4 bases, with 6 bases of the junction left unmatched. The CDR3 loop spans 13 amino acids. CDR1 and CDR2 from the germline V gene are SQVTM and ANQGSEA.

V and J are TRBV21-1 and TRBJ2-1; the D call of TRBD1 is as the table states it, not checked on the DNA. TRBV21-1 is annotated as a pseudogene. The CDR3 contains 14 residues. The CDR3 DNA sequence: TGTGCCAGCACACAGGGATGTTGTTACAATGAGCAGTTCTTC. Its translation: CASTQGCCYNEQFF.

This clonotype has a count of ten or more. The chain uses TRBV11-1 and TRBJ2-2, with 8 nucleotides matching TRBD1. J was trimmed by 4 bases and V by 5 bases; bases with no gene match: 6. This CDR3 region has 15 residues. The germline V gene encodes CDR1 SGHAT and CDR2 FQDESV (reference sequence). The CDR3 sequence: CASSPRTGSTGELFF. The CDR3 nucleotides are TGTGCCAGCAGCCCCAGGACAGGGTCCACCGGGGAGCTGTTTTTT.

This clonotype was detected ten times or more. V and J are TRBV2 and TRBJ2-1, with TRBD2 matching over 12 bases. Germline lookup yields CDR1 SNHLY and CDR2 FYNNEI. The V and J ends lost 5 bases and 9 bases, in that order; junction bases with no gene match: 5. This CDR3 spans 14 amino acids. CDR3 DNA: TGTGCCAGCAGTCGCCTAGCGGGAGGGGGTGAGCAGTTCTTC. This translates into CASSRLAGGGEQFF.

This clonotype appeared a few times. The chain links TRBV12-3 or TRBV12-4 to TRBJ1-2, with 7 positions matching TRBD1. This CDR3 has 12 amino acids. V was clipped by 8 bases and J by 7 bases; unmatched bases: 7. CDR3 coding DNA: TGTGCCAGCTCTAATTCAGGGGGTGGCTACACCTTC. Protein: CASSNSGGGYTF.

The chain employs TRBV10-3 and TRBJ2-5; 8 nucleotides agree with TRBD1. Germline assignment: CDR1 ENHRY and CDR2 SYGVKD. Losses at the gene ends were 4 bases for V and 4 bases for J; bases not matched to a gene: 8. This CDR3 region has 15 residues. The CDR3 here is CAISARQGQGETQYF. The CDR3 DNA follows: TGTGCCATCAGTGCCCGACAGGGGCAGGGAGAGACCCAGTACTTC.

V gene TRBV10-3 combines with J gene TRBJ2-3, with D tentatively TRBD2 (6 bases). CDR1 is ENHRY, CDR2 SYGVKD, per germline. V lost 8 bases to trimming and J lost 0 bases, with 9 bases between them. The length of the CDR3 is 13 residues. In DNA form, the CDR3 reads TGTGCCATCGGGGGGACTAGCACAGATACGCAGTATTTT. Encoded protein: CAIGGTSTDTQYF.

The genes are TRBV14 and TRBJ2-7; D might be TRBD1 (5 bases). CDR1 is SGHDN, CDR2 FVKESK, per germline. The V and J ends lost 4 bases and 4 bases respectively, with 11 bases between them. The CDR3 extends over 13 amino acids. CDR3 sequence: CASSRSHRYEQYF. CDR3 nucleotides: TGTGCCAGCAGCCGGTCCCACAGGTACGAGCAGTACTTC.

The rearrangement joins TRBV2 to TRBJ1-3; 8 bases agree with TRBD1. Germline V CDR1 and CDR2: SNHLY, FYNNEI. With V trimmed by 1 base and J by 2 bases, 1 base remained unmatched. The CDR3 covers 15 residues. The CDR3: CASSEGQGTGNTIYF. For the CDR3, the DNA is TGTGCCAGCAGTGAAGGACAGGGGACTGGAAACACCATATATTTT.

This clonotype appeared many times. The chain joins TRBV5-5 to TRBJ2-7, with D possibly TRBD1 on 5 matching bases. The ends were cut back, 5 bases at V and 0 bases at J, with 18 bases in the middle. Germline CDR1 reads SGHKS; CDR2 reads YYEKEE (reference sequence). This CDR3 has 16 amino acids. The DNA for the CDR3 is TGTGCCAGCAGTTACCTCCCGGACATTAGCTCCTACGAGCAGTACTTC. Residues: CASSYLPDISSYEQYF.

The table lists this clonotype with a few counts. The genes are TRBV3-1 and TRBJ2-1, with TRBD2 matching over 15 bases. V shed 3 bases and J 0 bases; nucleotides not matched to a gene: 9. The CDR3 has 20 residues. Per the germline V gene, CDR1 is LGHDT and CDR2 is YNNKEL (reference sequence). The CDR3 nucleotides read TGTGCCAGCAGCCACCCGTCCGGGACTAGCGGGAGGAGCTCCTACAATGAGCAGTTCTTC. It is translated as CASSHPSGTSGRSSYNEQFF.

V is TRBV28 and J is TRBJ1-3; tentative D call: TRBD1 (5 bases). This CDR3 has 16 amino acids. The V end was cut by 6 bases, the J end by 0 bases, with 15 bases between. CDR1 and CDR2 from the germline V gene are MDHEN and SYDVKM. CDR3 residues: CASSHMDKASGNTIYF. In DNA, the CDR3 is TGTGCCAGCAGCCACATGGACAAGGCCTCTGGAAACACCATATATTTT.

The CDR3 here is CASSGPGHPYEQYF. For the CDR3, the DNA is TGTGCCAGCAGCGGGCCGGGACACCCCTACGAGCAGTACTTC. The rearrangement joins TRBV21-1 to TRBJ2-7; the DNA was not used to check the table's D call, TRBD1. TRBV21-1 corresponds to a pseudogene. The CDR3 is made up of 14 amino acids.

The rearrangement links TRBV20-1 to TRBJ1-1, with TRBD1 matching 9 bases. V gave up 1 base and J gave up 3 bases; unmatched junction bases: 6. Per germline, CDR1 DFQATT and CDR2 SNEGSKA (reference sequence). This CDR3 spans 15 amino acids. CDR3 in DNA: TGCAGTGCTAGAGGTGGGACAGGGCAGGACACTGAAGCTTTCTTT. Amino acid sequence: CSARGGTGQDTEAFF.

This clonotype was seen only a few times. The gene calls are TRBV10-3 and TRBJ1-3; weak D call: TRBD1 (5 bases). This CDR3 region has 14 residues. Per the germline V gene, CDR1 is ENHRY and CDR2 is SYGVKD. Trimming removed 4 bases at V and 3 bases at J, with 10 bases between. CDR3 in DNA: TGTGCCATCAGTGGGGGCTCCATTGGAAACACCATATATTTT. It codes for CAISGGSIGNTIYF.

This clonotype was seen repeatedly, ten times or more. This rearrangement joins TRBV3-1 to TRBJ2-5; 8 nucleotides match TRBD2. From germline, CDR1 is LGHDT and CDR2 YNNKEL (reference sequence). V was clipped by 4 bases and J by 5 bases; unmatched bases: 9. The CDR3 spans 15 residues. The CDR3 region has the DNA TGTGCCAGCAGCCCCCGGGGGGGGCCAGGGGAGACCCAGTACTTC. Its translation: CASSPRGGPGETQYF.

The table lists this clonotype with a few counts. J is TRBJ1-1 and V is TRBV20-1; unclear D gene. Germline CDR1 and CDR2: DFQATT and SNEGSKA (reference sequence). This CDR3 spans 11 amino acids. V lost 1 base and J lost 7, with 7 bases in between. The DNA for the CDR3 is TGCAGTGCTAGAGGGAGTCTTGAAGCTTTCTTT. Translated, it gives CSARGSLEAFF.

This clonotype has a count of ten or more. This chain links TRBV29-1 with TRBJ1-2; tentative D call: TRBD1 (5 bases). Trimming left V 6 bases short and J 4 bases short, with 15 bases between. The germline V gene encodes CDR1 SQVTM and CDR2 ANQGSEA. The CDR3 runs to 13 residues. CDR3 residues: CSVSGTSVYGYTF. The DNA for the CDR3 is TGCAGCGTCTCCGGGACGTCGGTCTATGGCTACACCTTC.

This clonotype was seen only a few times. The chain links TRBV11-2 to TRBJ2-1, with 9 positions matching TRBD1. V lost 4 bases to trimming and J lost 9 bases; unmatched junction nucleotides: 13. Germline V lookup: CDR1 SGHAT, CDR2 FQNNGV. The CDR3 consists of 16 residues. CDR3 in DNA: TGTGCCAGCAGCTCGAGGACAGGGGATCGCGTTAGTGAGCAGTTCTTC. This translates into CASSSRTGDRVSEQFF.